The source of this T cell receptor beta chain is a study of T cells after yellow fever vaccination. One entry per CDR3 protein results from TCRdb running MiXCR on the 5' RACE reads. The sample holds 300,000 to 450,000 distinct CDR3 sequences; about 7.8% are singletons and the top ten take around 17%. The CDR3 loop spans 17 amino acids. V was clipped by 3 bases and J by 2 bases; unmatched bases: 6. Germline V lookup: CDR1 LGHNA, CDR2 YSLEER. Concerning this clonotype itself: What it recognizes is unknown.

Study conclusions and caveats: There was a small share of clonotypes that showed up in both the CD4 and CD8 compartments.

J is TRBJ2-6 and V is TRBV4-3, with 8 positions matching TRBD1. The source was PBMCs, collected 35 to 50 days after the first yellow fever vaccination. The TCR originated in a man aged 18 to 30 who received the YFV17D yellow fever vaccine. CDR3 DNA: TGCGCCAGCAGCCACCGACAGGGGAGTGCTGGGGCCAACGTCCTGACTTTC. This encodes CASSHRQGSAGANVLTF.